A selection of T cell receptor beta chains follows, all from one sample in a study of T-cell memory formation after mild COVID-19. One entry per CDR3 protein results from TCRdb running MiXCR on the 5' RACE reads. The sample yields around 370,000 distinct CDR3 sequences, over 20% seen once. Specimen: PBMCs or a T cell subset sorted from them (not recorded which). The receptors derive from an adult woman who had mild COVID-19 (a few samples of this study predate the infection). Cell type and time point are not known. Both conserved end residues are trimmed from each CDR3.

V,J,CDR3
TRBV19,TRBJ2-1,ASSIATGLAGVFYEQF
TRBV12-3/TRBV12-4,TRBJ1-2,ASSSRDREGGYT
TRBV30,TRBJ2-7,AWGFVHEQY
TRBV7-7,TRBJ2-7,ASSLGAGAQYEQY
TRBV5-1,TRBJ2-7,ASSSEDRQY
TRBV5-4,TRBJ2-1,ASSWTGGDEQF
TRBV29-1,TRBJ1-2,SVGPGQGAGGYT
TRBV6-1,TRBJ1-1,ASSGGTGRNTEAF
TRBV2,TRBJ2-1,AGSPAGGPSYNEQF
TRBV5-5,TRBJ2-7,ASSLGIGRVSYEQY
TRBV6-2/TRBV6-3,TRBJ1-3,ASSDFGVSGNTIY
TRBV3-1,TRBJ2-7,ASSQGGQAYEQY
TRBV20-1,TRBJ2-7,SARDRRGDEQY
TRBV6-5,TRBJ2-2,ASSTGLAAANTGELF
TRBV24-1,TRBJ2-1,ATSDPGLGGINEQF
TRBV5-1,TRBJ2-2,ASSRIRAITGELF
TRBV19,TRBJ2-2,ASSTPQETRAGELF
TRBV10-3,TRBJ2-7,AIADRAQGEQY
TRBV11-3,TRBJ2-7,ASSRGQRNEQY
TRBV5-1,TRBJ1-2,ASSPGSYGYT
TRBV11-2,TRBJ2-5,ASSLDGGSRFETQY
TRBV20-1,TRBJ2-3,SAGPQRDTQY
TRBV4-1,TRBJ2-4,ASSQEGVSSEGQNIQY
TRBV20-1,TRBJ1-2,SASPMNYGYT
TRBV12-3/TRBV12-4,TRBJ1-5,ASSLSFEPNQPQH
TRBV4-1,TRBJ2-7,ASSQGGATSGSSYEQY
TRBV14,TRBJ1-2,ASHKMGGVSGYT
TRBV5-1,TRBJ1-2,ASSLLPGNALYGYT
TRBV12-3/TRBV12-4,TRBJ1-2,ASRGTGPYGYT
TRBV11-2,TRBJ1-1,ASSSVWGRTEAF
TRBV10-3,TRBJ2-1,ATRVANENEQF
TRBV27,TRBJ1-2,ASSQISGMAYGYT
TRBV18,TRBJ2-7,ASSRGTSGSTTYEQY
TRBV18,TRBJ1-1,ASSPQEGTEAF
TRBV5-1,TRBJ2-7,ASSFSGVEQY
TRBV12-3/TRBV12-4,TRBJ2-4,ASSLEEQGAWGKNIQY
TRBV5-6,TRBJ2-7,ASSFWAGGYEQY
TRBV5-1,TRBJ1-4,ASSLGQLGATNEKLF
TRBV29-1,TRBJ1-1,SVGEGDTEAF
TRBV7-8,TRBJ2-4,ASSLGLAGESAKNIQY
TRBV29-1,TRBJ2-3,SVEPRTSGRTDTQY
TRBV29-1,TRBJ2-7,SVADVTYEQY
TRBV7-2,TRBJ2-2,ASSFLAGGPVGELF
TRBV29-1,TRBJ1-3,SVKVSGNTIY
TRBV5-1,TRBJ1-4,ASSSFRPSEEKLF
TRBV13,TRBJ2-1,ASSRTGLAGSSEQF
TRBV25-1,TRBJ1-3,ASSDPAGPSGNTIY
TRBV2,TRBJ1-5,ASSRDPQPNQPQH
TRBV5-1,TRBJ2-1,ASTTDSSYNEQF
TRBV20-1,TRBJ2-5,SSRRSSPATQY
TRBV7-6,TRBJ1-1,ASSLLRGPNTEAF
TRBV24-1,TRBJ2-2,ATSGFDKIANTGELF
TRBV6-2/TRBV6-3,TRBJ1-1,ATSGRIQIEAF
TRBV11-2,TRBJ1-3,ASSAGGQVGNTIY
TRBV7-3,TRBJ2-2,ASSRGGELF
TRBV12-3/TRBV12-4,TRBJ1-2,ASHQGEGYT
TRBV4-2,TRBJ1-1,ASSPLGRNTEAF
TRBV16,TRBJ1-5,ASSQSRQINQPQH
TRBV11-3,TRBJ2-3,ASSLGQTHTDTQY